Below, 31 T cell receptor beta chains from the same sample are listed, as sequenced in a study of tumor-infiltrating lymphocytes in primary liver carcinoma. The tissue used was unsorted bulk material of about 19-34 mg. RNA and DNA were co-extracted from it with the AllPrep DNA/RNA mini kit. Reverse transcription of 500 ng total RNA with a constant-region primer produced TCR beta cDNA. ARM-PCR, slightly modified, supplied the TCR beta libraries through three nested multiplex PCR rounds. Each of the first two PCR rounds ran approximately 10 cycles with TRBV1-TRBV30 forward and C-beta reverse primers. TCRdb reprocessed the multiplex PCR reads via MiXCR and lists one record per CDR3 protein. The table lists some 130,000 distinct CDR3 sequences, about two thirds of them singletons. Input material: tumor-adjacent normal liver tissue. The source is an older woman with primary liver carcinoma and hepatitis B virus infection.

This chain uses TRBV29-1 with TRBJ2-3; maybe TRBD2 (5 bases). The V end was cut by 6 bases, the J end by 0 bases, with 10 bases between. The CDR3 contains 13 residues. Germline V gene data show CDR1 as SQVTM and CDR2 as ANQGSEA. CDR3 sequence (DNA): TGCAGCGTCGGGGTCGACAGCACAGATACGCAGTATTTT. Translated, it gives CSVGVDSTDTQYF.

The table lists this clonotype with a few counts. This may come from a read error, since a much larger clone is one base off. This rearrangement joins TRBV6-5 to TRBJ1-1; the D gene is possibly TRBD1 (5 bases). Germline loops: CDR1 MNHEY, CDR2 SVGAGI. With 6 bases removed from V and 6 bases from J, the gap between germline ends came to 14 bases. The CDR3 spans 13 residues. CDR3 DNA sequence: TGTGCCAGCAGGTACGGTGGGGACTCTGAAGCTTTCTTT. Translation gives CASRYGGDSEAFF.

This clonotype has ten or more counts. This chain links TRBV29-1 with TRBJ2-1; 15 bases align to TRBD2. V dropped 6 bases and J dropped 0; count of bases not matched to a gene: 12. CDR1 is SQVTM, CDR2 ANQGSEA, per germline. This CDR3 has 19 residues. The CDR3 coding sequence is TGCAGCGTCGAAATGGGACTAGCGGGAGGAACCGGCTCCTACAATGAGCAGTTCTTC. It is translated as CSVEMGLAGGTGSYNEQFF.

Comment on this clonotype: This may arise from a read error, as a much more abundant clone is one base away. The rearrangement joins TRBV6-4 to TRBJ1-6; D uncertain. This CDR3 is built from 15 residues. Germline V gives CDR1 MRHNA, CDR2 SNTAGT. Trimming shortened V by 0 bases and J by 9 bases, and 12 bases separated the two germline ends. The CDR3 DNA follows: TGTGCCAGCAGTGACTCGAACCTCTCTACTTCACCCCTCCACTTT. It yields the protein CASSDSNLSTSPLHF.

The J gene is TRBJ1-5, the V gene TRBV20-1; a weak D match, TRBD1 (6 bases). V lost 5 bases to trimming and J lost 7 bases, with 21 bases between them. Per the germline V gene, CDR1 is DFQATT and CDR2 is SNEGSKA (reference sequence). The CDR3 totals 15 residues. The CDR3 loop reads CSAGTGFSQGQPQHF. The CDR3 bases are TGCAGTGCTGGCACAGGGTTTTCTCAGGGGCAGCCCCAGCATTTT.

Worth noting for this clonotype: No conserved phenylalanine or tryptophan is present at the end of the CDR3, so a read error is the likely explanation. The rearrangement links TRBV6-6 to TRBJ2-7; D not resolved. In germline, CDR1 is MNHNY, CDR2 SVGAGI (reference sequence). The CDR3 sequence is 13 residues long. The CDR3 sequence is CANSYSKGSEQYI. In DNA form, the CDR3 reads TGTGCCAACAGTTACTCGAAGGGATCCGAGCAGTACATC.

Details on this clonotype: A much larger clone is a single base away; this may be a read error. The chain carries TRBV14 and TRBJ2-3, with a possible D match to TRBD1 (6 bases). From germline, CDR1 is SGHDN and CDR2 FVKESK. This CDR3 has 16 residues. The CDR3 is CTSSQVQGKGTDTQYF. DNA of the CDR3: TGTACCAGCAGCCAAGTCCAGGGGAAGGGCACAGATACGCAGTATTTT.

This clonotype has more than one count but fewer than ten. This CDR3 is missing its conserved last phenylalanine or tryptophan, likely due to a read error. V gene TRBV6-5 combines with J gene TRBJ2-7, with a weak D call TRBD2 (6 bases). The germline V and J ends were trimmed by 6 bases and 2 bases, with 14 bases remaining between them. There are 14 residues in the CDR3. CDR1 and CDR2 (germline): MNHEY, SVGAGI. CDR3: CASREGRQTYEQYP. The CDR3 DNA reads as TGTGCCAGCAGGGAGGGACGGCAGACCTACGAGCAGTACCCC.

With regard to this clonotype: An end of the junction does not agree with germline; a read error may underlie this. The chain couples TRBV2 to TRBJ2-3, with TRBD2 as a possible D gene (5 bases). Per the germline V gene, CDR1 is SNHLY and CDR2 is FYNNEI. The CDR3 has 17 amino acids. Written as DNA, the CDR3 is TGTGTCAGCAGTACCGTCGCGGGCGGCGGGAGCACAGATACGCAGTATTTT. It encodes CVSSTVAGGGSTDTQYF.

About this clonotype itself: Germline and junction disagree at one end, which may indicate a read error. The chain links TRBV11-1 to TRBJ2-7, with D possibly being TRBD2 (6 bases). Germline CDR1 is SGHAT and CDR2 is FQDESV (reference sequence). The CDR3 has 17 residues. CDR3 nucleotide sequence: TGTGCCAGCAGCTTAGAAGGACTGGCGGGAAAGGCCTACGAGCTGTACTTC. Translated, it gives CASSLEGLAGKAYELYF. Together with reference TRBV11-1 and TRBJ2-7, the CDR3 gives the full variable domain: EAEVAQSPRYKITEKSQAVAFWCDPISGHATLYWYRQILGQGPELLVQFQDESVVDDSQLPKDRFSAERLKGVDSTLKIQPAELGDSAMYLCASSLEGLAGKAYELYFGPGTRLTVT.

The V and J genes are TRBV5-1 and TRBJ2-1; 7 bases agree with TRBD2. V trimming: 7 bases; J trimming: 8 bases; junction bases outside the gene matches: 15. The CDR3 totals 15 residues. Germline V gene sequence: CDR1 SGHRS, CDR2 YFSETQ. The CDR3 sequence is CASRTVTSESYEQFF. CDR3 sequence (DNA): TGCGCCAGCCGCACGGTCACTAGCGAGAGCTATGAGCAGTTCTTC.

A remark on this clonotype: A much larger clone lies one base from this, so it may be a read error. J is TRBJ1-5 and V is TRBV6-2 or TRBV6-3; D perhaps matches TRBD1 (6 bases). From germline, CDR1 is MNHEY and CDR2 SVGEGT. Deletions cut 5 bases from V and 4 bases from J, with 15 bases between. The CDR3 runs to 15 residues. The CDR3 here is CASSTPGAGNQPQHF. The CDR3, as DNA: TGTGCCAGCAGTACCCCAGGGGCCGGTAATCAGCCCCAGCATTTT.

The table lists this clonotype with a count of one. The genes are TRBV11-3 and TRBJ2-7; D gene ambiguous. The CDR3 contains 13 residues. Germline CDR1 is SGHNT and CDR2 is YENEEA. V gave up 5 bases and J gave up 12 bases, with 20 bases separating them. CDR3 nucleotide sequence: TGTGCCAGCAGCCCCCGGACCAGTAGAGAGGTGTACTTC. It is translated as CASSPRTSREVYF.

On this clonotype: In this CDR3 the conserved last residue, phenylalanine or tryptophan, is missing, so a read error is likely. V gene TRBV11-1 combines with J gene TRBJ2-7; tentatively, D is TRBD2 (6 bases). Germline-derived CDR1 and CDR2 are SGHAT and FQDESV (reference sequence). V lost 6 bases, J lost 6 bases, and 21 bases lay in between. This CDR3 is 15 amino acids long. CDR3 sequence: CASSPQTAGLREQYY. The DNA for the CDR3 is TGTGCCAGCAGTCCTCAGACAGCAGGACTACGCGAGCAGTACTAC.

As concerns this clonotype: A single base separates this from a much larger clone, so it may be a read error. This sequence joins TRBV4-2 and TRBJ2-7; D is ambiguous. V was shortened by 0 bases and J by 2 bases, with 11 bases between the two germline ends. The CDR3 has 15 amino acids. CDR1 LGHNA and CDR2 YNFKEQ come from the germline V gene. CDR3 bases: TGTGCCAGCAGCCAAGATCAGCCCGAGACCTACGAGCAGTACTTC. It specifies CASSQDQPETYEQYF.

V usage is TRBV11-2 and J usage is TRBJ2-7; tentative D call: TRBD2 (5 bases). Trimming took off 4 bases at V and 13 bases at J, with 32 bases between the two ends. In germline, CDR1 is SGHAT, CDR2 FQNNGV. This CDR3 is 17 amino acids long. The CDR3 DNA reads TGTGCCAGCAGCTCCAGAACCGGGAACGTGAGCTCCTACGAACAATACTTC. The encoded protein is CASSSRTGNVSSYEQYF.

As to this clonotype: The conserved closing phenylalanine or tryptophan is absent in this CDR3, likely reflecting a read error. The rearrangement joins TRBV11-2 to TRBJ2-6, with D maybe TRBD2 (6 bases). Germline assignment: CDR1 SGHAT and CDR2 FQNNGV. The CDR3 length is 15 residues. V lost 9 bases and J lost 0, with 12 bases in between. CDR3 sequence: CASSATSSGANVLTI. The CDR3 DNA reads TGTGCCAGTAGCGCGACTAGCTCTGGGGCCAACGTCCTGACTATC.

At least ten counts were recorded for this clonotype. The chain recombines TRBV7-9 with TRBJ1-5, with a possible D match to TRBD1 (5 bases). The CDR3 length is 14 residues. V lost 5 bases and J lost 5, with 13 bases in between. Germline V gene lookup returns CDR1 SEHNR and CDR2 FQNEAQ (reference sequence). CDR3 bases: TGTGCCAGCAGCCCCCCCGGGGGGGATCAGCCCCAGCATTTT. Its protein is CASSPPGGDQPQHF.

The chain links TRBV11-2 to TRBJ1-1, with 7 bases matching TRBD1. CDR1 is SGHAT, CDR2 FQNNGV, per germline. Trimming at V came to 7 bases and at J to 6 bases, leaving 11 bases not matched to a gene. The CDR3 contains 14 residues. The CDR3 DNA reads as TGTGCCAGCACCTTGAGCAGGGGGGATGCTGAAGCTTTCTTT. This codes for CASTLSRGDAEAFF.

Ten or more counts support this clonotype. The chain has TRBV6-1 and TRBJ2-1; 11 bases agree with TRBD1. The V segment lost 4 bases and the J segment 6 bases; nucleotides outside the gene matches: 11. This CDR3 is 17 amino acids long. Per germline, CDR1 MNHNS and CDR2 SASEGT. CDR3 nucleotide sequence: TGTGCCAGCAGTGTTTTCGGAGGGACAGGGGGATTCAATGAGCAGTTCTTC. Its protein is CASSVFGGTGGFNEQFF.

As for this clonotype: A much larger clone lies a single base off, so this may be a read error. Here the CDR3 DNA reads TGCACCAGCAGCTTCCGGGAATCTTACAATGAGCAGTTCTTC. Amino acid sequence: CTSSFRESYNEQFF. The chain has TRBV5-1 and TRBJ2-1; D might be TRBD2 (5 bases). The CDR3 has 14 amino acids. CDR1 is SGHRS and CDR2 is YFSETQ in the germline V gene.

Comment on this clonotype: Sequence at one end of the junction differs from germline and may be a read error. This chain links TRBV11-2 with TRBJ2-7, with D possibly TRBD1 on 5 matching bases. The CDR3 length is 14 residues. Looked up from germline, CDR1 is SGHAT and CDR2 is FQNNGV. The CDR3: CTSSCGALSYEQHF. In nucleotides, the CDR3 is TGTACCAGCTCCTGTGGGGCACTATCCTACGAGCAGCACTTC.

As for this clonotype: One junction end does not reproduce the germline sequence, and a read error may be involved. V is TRBV6-1 and J is TRBJ2-7, with 7 nucleotides matching TRBD2. Germline CDR1 and CDR2: MNHNS and SASEGT. This CDR3 has 14 residues. CDR3 bases: TGTGCCAGCTGTGAGCGGGACTCTTTTTACGAGCAGTACTTC. This codes for CASCERDSFYEQYF.

The chain is built from TRBV9 and TRBJ2-1; D is possibly TRBD1 (6 bases). The V gene's germline CDR1 is SGDLS and CDR2 YYNGEE. This CDR3 spans 15 amino acids. V was pared by 0 bases and J by 7 bases, with 14 bases between. This CDR3 reads CASSVGGHEWNEQFF. CDR3 nucleotides: TGTGCCAGCAGCGTAGGGGGGCATGAGTGGAATGAGCAGTTCTTC.

Points on this clonotype: The junction and the germline gene differ at one end; a read error may be behind it. This chain connects TRBV6-2 or TRBV6-3 to TRBJ2-2; TRBD2 is a possible D gene (5 bases). CDR1 and CDR2 (germline): MNHEY, SVGEGT. CDR3 size: 15 residues. This chain's CDR3 is CDSSPNIQDTGELFF. As DNA, the CDR3 is TGTGACAGCAGCCCTAACATCCAAGACACCGGGGAGTTGTTTTTT.

The chain couples TRBV5-1 to TRBJ2-3; 8 bases align to TRBD1. Trimming took 0 bases from V and 11 from J; bases not matched to a gene: 14. The CDR3 loop spans 16 amino acids. Germline V lookup: CDR1 SGHRS, CDR2 YFSETQ. The chain's CDR3 is CASSLAVDRGTDGQYF. In DNA form, the CDR3 reads TGCGCCAGCAGCTTGGCCGTTGACAGGGGTACAGATGGGCAGTATTTT.

With respect to this clonotype: Because it lacks the conserved phenylalanine or tryptophan at the end, this CDR3 is likely a read error. The chain joins TRBV12-3 or TRBV12-4 to TRBJ2-1, with D tentatively TRBD1 or TRBD2 (5 bases each). The length of the CDR3 is 12 residues. The CDR3 is CVSAGDKGEQFL. The CDR3 region has the DNA TGTGTCAGCGCGGGCGACAAGGGGGAGCAGTTCTTA.

As for this clonotype: Compared with germline, one end of the junction differs, possibly owing to a read error. The chain has TRBV6-4 and TRBJ2-3; D is possibly TRBD2 (5 bases). CDR1 and CDR2 from the germline V gene are MRHNA and SNTAGT. The CDR3 sequence is 16 residues long. CDR3 in DNA: TGTGCCAGCAGTGACGTAACGGGATGGTCCACAGATACACAGTATTTT. Protein: CASSDVTGWSTDTQYF.

To note about this clonotype: A read error may be the cause here, since a much bigger clone is one base away. The chain joins TRBV7-8 to TRBJ2-1; D gene uncertain. V lost 1 base, J lost 4 bases, and 11 bases lay in between. Germline V gives CDR1 SGHVS, CDR2 FQNEAQ. This CDR3 is 15 amino acids long. CDR3 nucleotides: TGTGCCAGCAGCTTAGAACAGCGTCTTTACAATGAGCAGTTCTTC. Its translation is CASSLEQRLYNEQFF.

Note on this clonotype: Just one base apart from a much larger clone, this may be a read error. This sequence joins TRBV28 and TRBJ2-1; 9 bases match TRBD2. The CDR3 spans 16 residues. The ends lost 5 bases at V and 10 bases at J; junction bases unmatched: 15. The germline V gene has CDR1 MDHEN and CDR2 SYDVKM. CDR3 sequence reads: CASSLPGTSKKKEQFF. DNA of the CDR3: TGTGCCAGCAGTCTCCCCGGGACTAGCAAGAAGAAAGAGCAGTTCTTC.

V is TRBV7-3 and J is TRBJ2-5; 15 bases align to TRBD2. Germline loops: CDR1 SGHTA, CDR2 FQGTGA. There are 17 residues in the CDR3. V was clipped by 9 bases and J by 4 bases; unmatched bases: 12. CDR3 sequence reads: CARSPLGLAGGPETQYF. In DNA, the CDR3 is TGTGCCAGAAGCCCCCTTGGACTAGCGGGAGGGCCAGAGACCCAGTACTTC.